These T cell receptor beta chains were read from a single sample in a study of cytomegalovirus exposure and HLA in healthy donors. Method: immunoSEQ multiplex PCR; TCRdb's copy keeps in-frame clones and lacks some. Found here are 150,000 to 200,000 clones, nearly 80% of them singletons; the top ten hold around 0.98%. The sequenced material came from PBMCs. These receptors all stem from a woman in her forties or fifties in good health and CMV-seropositive. CDR3s include the opening cysteine and the closing phenylalanine or tryptophan. D genes are given only for firm matches. Some rows have no size entry. The others give once, few or many, or a class for an expanded clone.

D gene	V gene	clone size	J gene	CDR3 DNA	CDR3 protein
TRBD1	TRBV5-1	.	TRBJ1-1	TGCGCCAGCAGCCACCCAGGGGGGAACACTGAAGCTTTCTTT	CASSHPGGNTEAFF
TRBD1	TRBV28	.	TRBJ2-1	TGTGCCAGCGTACCTCGGACAGGGGTGGGCAATGAGCAGTTCTTC	CASVPRTGVGNEQFF
.	TRBV19	.	TRBJ2-1	TGTGCCAGTAGTATTTCCAACAGGGCGGTGGGTGAGCAGTTCTTC	CASSISNRAVGEQFF
TRBD1	TRBV4-1	.	TRBJ1-5	TGCGCCAGCAGCCAAGTCGGGACAGGGCTCAATCAGCCCCAGCATTTT	CASSQVGTGLNQPQHF
TRBD1	TRBV28	.	TRBJ1-2	TGTGCCAGCAGTCCAGGGGGCTCTAACTATGGCTACACCTTC	CASSPGGSNYGYTF
TRBD1	TRBV2	once	TRBJ1-4	TGTGCCAGCACGGGACAGAGTAATGAAAAACTGTTTTTT	CASTGQSNEKLFF
TRBD1	TRBV4-2	.	TRBJ2-7	TGTGCCAGCAGCCAAGAGACAGGGGGCGCCGTAGTTTGGGAGCAGTACTTC	CASSQETGGAVVWEQYF
TRBD2	TRBV29-1	.	TRBJ2-1	TGCAGCGCCCCGGCGGGAGCCTACAATGAGCAGTTCTTC	CSAPAGAYNEQFF
TRBD1	TRBV28	.	TRBJ1-2	TGTGCCAGCAGTTTGCCGGGACAGGCCTATGGCTACACCTTC	CASSLPGQAYGYTF
.	TRBV19	.	TRBJ1-6	TGTGCCAGTAGTATACCGGGGATTTATAATTCACCCCTCCACTTT	CASSIPGIYNSPLHF
.	TRBV27	few	TRBJ2-7	TGTGCCAGCAGTTTACAGGGAACCCAGTACGAGCAGTACTTC	CASSLQGTQYEQYF
.	TRBV5-6	.	TRBJ1-6	TGTGCCAGCAGCCCACGCCCAGGGACTCTCGCCCTCCACTTT	CASSPRPGTLALHF
.	TRBV11-2	.	TRBJ1-4	TGTGCCAGCAGCCCCGGACACGTACTCGAAAAACTGTTTTTT	CASSPGHVLEKLFF
.	TRBV4-3	.	TRBJ1-5	TGCGCCAGCAGCCGACGTTACAACAGGGATCAGCCCCAGCATTTT	CASSRRYNRDQPQHF
TRBD2	TRBV7-2	.	TRBJ2-1	TGTGCCAGCAGCTTATTGGGGAGGGGCCACAATGAGCAGTTCTTC	CASSLLGRGHNEQFF
.	TRBV7-9	.	TRBJ2-7	TGTGCCAGCAGCGACATTGACAGACCCTACGAGCAGTACTTC	CASSDIDRPYEQYF
.	TRBV6-5	.	TRBJ1-2	TGTGCCAGCAGTTACGGGGGCTCCTCGGTAACCTTC	CASSYGGSSVTF
.	TRBV6-5	.	TRBJ2-1	TGTGCCAGCGCGGGCAGTCTGACCTACAATGAGCAGTTCTTC	CASAGSLTYNEQFF
.	TRBV18	.	TRBJ2-7	TGTGCCAGCTCACCGGGGCGAGGCGGAGGGGTGGACGAGCAGTACTTC	CASSPGRGGGVDEQYF
.	TRBV5-6	few	TRBJ2-7	TGTGCCAGCAGCCCCGGGACTTCGACCTACGAGCAGTACTTC	CASSPGTSTYEQYF
.	TRBV4-1	.	TRBJ1-4	TGCGCCAGCAGCCAAGATCGCGGGGGGACGGAAAAACTGTTTTTT	CASSQDRGGTEKLFF
TRBD2	TRBV15	few	TRBJ2-7	TGTGCCACCAGCAGGTTGTCTAGCGGATTCTCCTACGAGCAGTACTTC	CATSRLSSGFSYEQYF
.	TRBV2	.	TRBJ2-5	TGTGCCAGCAGTGACAGGGGCTCTGGGGAGACCCAGTACTTC	CASSDRGSGETQYF
TRBD2	TRBV6-1	.	TRBJ2-1	TGTGCCAGCAGTAGCGGGGCATCCTACAATGAGCAGTTCTTC	CASSSGASYNEQFF
TRBD2	TRBV7-2	.	TRBJ2-3	TGTGCCAGCAGCTCGACCCCCGGGCGGGGGGGGGCAGATACGCAGTATTTT	CASSSTPGRGGADTQYF
TRBD2	TRBV7-2	.	TRBJ2-5	TGTGCCAGCAGCTCGTCGGGGGGGAAAGAGACCCAGTACTTC	CASSSSGGKETQYF
.	TRBV5-8	.	TRBJ1-5	TGTGCCAGCAATCGGCAGGTAAATCAGCCCCAGCATTTT	CASNRQVNQPQHF
.	TRBV7-9	few	TRBJ2-6	TGTGCCAGCACTCCCGGGATTGGGGCCAACGTCCTGACTTTC	CASTPGIGANVLTF
TRBD2	TRBV15	.	TRBJ2-5	TGTGCCACCAGCAGCATAAAGGGAGGGCAAGAGACCCAGTACTTC	CATSSIKGGQETQYF
TRBD1	TRBV7-2	.	TRBJ2-1	TGTGCCAGCAGCTTAGTGGGGACAGGGCACTACAATGAGCAGTTCTTC	CASSLVGTGHYNEQFF
.	TRBV6-5	.	TRBJ2-5	TGTGCCAGCAGTTACGGCAGGAGGGAGACCCAGTACTTC	CASSYGRRETQYF
TRBD1	TRBV7-8	.	TRBJ2-7	TGTGCCAGCAGCTCCCGGACAGGGACCTCCTACGAGCAGTACTTC	CASSSRTGTSYEQYF
TRBD1	TRBV5-1	once	TRBJ2-6	TGCGCCAGCAGCTTAGGACAGGGACACTCTGGGGCCAACGTCCTGACTTTC	CASSLGQGHSGANVLTF
.	TRBV28	.	TRBJ2-6	TGTGCCAGCAGTTACAGGGGGGCCAACGTCCTGACTTTC	CASSYRGANVLTF
.	TRBV18	few	TRBJ2-3	TGTGCCAGCTCACCCACAGCAGACACAGATACGCAGTATTTT	CASSPTADTDTQYF
.	TRBV19	.	TRBJ2-5	TGTGCCAGTAGTATAGTAGGAGGGGGCCTGCAAGAGACCCAGTACTTC	CASSIVGGGLQETQYF
.	TRBV4-1	.	TRBJ2-7	TGCGCCAGCAGCCAAGATCAGCAGGGATTGACGGAGCAGTACTTC	CASSQDQQGLTEQYF
.	TRBV4-2	.	TRBJ2-3	TGTGCCAGCAGCCCAGCGGAAACGACAGATACGCAGTATTTT	CASSPAETTDTQYF
.	TRBV19	once	TRBJ2-5	TGTGCCAGTAGTGTGGTAGAGAGCGCGACCCAGTACTTC	CASSVVESATQYF
.	TRBV7-2	.	TRBJ1-2	TGTGCCAGCAGCTCCGGGGTTAACTATGGCTACACCTTC	CASSSGVNYGYTF
.	TRBV29-1	.	TRBJ1-1	TGCAGCGTTGATCGGACACTGAACACTGAAGCTTTCTTT	CSVDRTLNTEAFF
TRBD2	TRBV7-2	once	TRBJ2-7	TGTGCCAGCAGCTTAGCTGGAGCGGGGTTGGGGTACGAGCAGTACTTC	CASSLAGAGLGYEQYF
TRBD2	TRBV5-4	once	TRBJ2-3	TGTGCCAGCAGCTTGGAACTAGCGGCCCTCACAGATACGCAGTATTTT	CASSLELAALTDTQYF
TRBD1	TRBV28	few	TRBJ1-1	TGTGCCAGCAGTCGAGGACAGGGGTTTGGTGCTTTCTTT	CASSRGQGFGAFF
.	TRBV27	few	TRBJ2-2	TGTGCCAGCAGTTCCGACAGTAACACCGGGGAGCTGTTTTTT	CASSSDSNTGELFF
TRBD1	TRBV2	.	TRBJ2-7	TGTGCCAGCAGTGTTCAAACAGGGGGTTTCGGCTACGAGCAGTACTTC	CASSVQTGGFGYEQYF
.	TRBV7-8	.	TRBJ1-6	TGTGCCAGCAGCCTAGAGGGGCTGTCACCCCTCCACTTT	CASSLEGLSPLHF
.	TRBV5-1	.	TRBJ1-1	TGCGCCAGCACCCTATCGCCCATATCGAACACTGAAGCTTTCTTT	CASTLSPISNTEAFF
.	TRBV2	.	TRBJ1-2	TGTGCCAGCAGTGCAAATGGGGGGTCCTATGGCTACACCTTC	CASSANGGSYGYTF
.	TRBV4-2	.	TRBJ2-1	TGTGCCAGCAGCCCTTACAAGGACAGTGGCTATGAGCAGTTCTTC	CASSPYKDSGYEQFF
.	TRBV11-2	.	TRBJ2-7	TGTGCCAGCAGCTTAAGTAGCGGAACCTACGAGCAGTACTTC	CASSLSSGTYEQYF
.	TRBV5-1	few	TRBJ2-2	TGCGCCAGCATGTGGTCCGGTACGAACACCGGGGAGCTGTTTTTT	CASMWSGTNTGELFF
.	TRBV5-4	once	TRBJ2-5	TGTGCCAGCAGCCCCAGGGTAGAGGAGACCCAGTACTTC	CASSPRVEETQYF
.	TRBV2	.	TRBJ2-3	TGTGCCAGCAGTGACTGGCTAGTCTCAGATACGCAGTATTTT	CASSDWLVSDTQYF